The sequence of this T cell receptor beta chain was determined in a study of response to subunit inactivated influenza vaccine. Overall study results and limits: Authors suggested seasonal influenza vaccinations each recruit few new T cells.

TCRdb recomputed calls from the RT-PCR reads with MiXCR, one row per CDR3 protein. This sample carries 150,000 to 200,000 distinct CDR3 sequences, roughly 10% of them seen once, and the ten largest clones take about a third. Trimming shortened V by 7 bases and J by 7 bases, and 17 bases separated the two germline ends. Germline V gene lookup returns CDR1 SQVTM and CDR2 ANQGSEA. The CDR3 is made up of 13 amino acids. Concerning this clonotype itself: What it recognizes is unknown.

This sequence joins TRBV29-1 and TRBJ2-1, with a tentative D call TRBD2 (5 bases). The sample consisted of CD8+ T cells sorted from PBMCs, taken roughly 24 months after vaccination. The sequence was obtained from a man aged 50-75 years who received an inactivated influenza vaccine. This chain's CDR3 is CSASREGDNEQFF. The CDR3 DNA reads as TGCAGCGCTTCCCGCGAGGGAGATAATGAGCAGTTCTTC.